This entry lists 27 T cell receptor beta chains sequenced from one sample in a study of blood T cell repertoires in COVID-19. Libraries were prepared by immunoSEQ multiplex PCR; TCRdb keeps only in-frame clonotypes and omits some of them. The sample contains a few hundred thousand clones, roughly 85% of which appear only once. Sequenced: peripheral blood. The source of these receptors is a woman aged 70-85 years with COVID-19, enrolled during active disease.

The V gene is TRBV7-8, the J gene TRBJ1-1, with D unresolved. Trimming took 1 base from V and 1 from J, leaving 10 bases between them. The germline CDR1 and CDR2 sequences are SGHVS and FQNEAQ. This CDR3 has 15 residues. As DNA, the CDR3 is TGTGCCAGCAGCTTAGGAGTACCAAAGAACACTGAAGCTTTCTTT. Translating it yields CASSLGVPKNTEAFF.

This chain uses TRBV7-2 with TRBJ1-2; D gene uncertain. This CDR3 spans 14 amino acids. Trimming cost V 5 bases and J 3 bases, with 13 bases left between them. Germline V gene lookup returns CDR1 SGHTA and CDR2 FQGNSA. CDR3 amino acids: CASSPQWGDYGYTF. The CDR3 bases are TGTGCCAGCAGCCCGCAGTGGGGAGACTATGGCTACACCTTC.

This chain uses TRBV15 with TRBJ1-5; D not certain. V lost 0 bases and J lost 4, with 4 bases in between. CDR3 length: 13 amino acids. CDR1 is LNHNV, CDR2 YYDKDF, per germline (reference sequence). CDR3 protein: CATSRDMNQPQHF. The CDR3 region has the DNA TGTGCCACCAGCAGAGATATGAATCAGCCCCAGCATTTT.

For the CDR3, the DNA is TGTGCCAGCAGGGCCTCCGAGCGTTGGGAGACCCAGTACTTC. Translation: CASRASERWETQYF. The rearrangement joins TRBV5-4 to TRBJ2-5, with unresolved D. The CDR3 sequence is 14 residues long. The V gene lost 5 bases and the J gene lost 5 bases, with 16 bases spanning the gap. CDR1 and CDR2 from the germline V gene are SGHNT and YYREEE (reference sequence).

This clone has only one observation. The chain uses TRBV19 and TRBJ1-2; the match to TRBD1 covers 8 bases. The germline CDR1 and CDR2 sequences are LNHDA and SQIVND (reference sequence). This CDR3 has 13 residues. Germline trimming cut 10 bases from V and 4 bases from J; bases unmatched to any gene: 8. The CDR3 protein is CATSGQGGYGYTF. CDR3 bases: TGTGCCACCTCCGGACAGGGCGGCTATGGCTACACCTTC.

This chain uses TRBV14 with TRBJ1-2; no clear D gene. V shed 3 bases and J shed 5 bases, with 7 bases lying between them. Germline assignment: CDR1 SGHDN and CDR2 FVKESK. This CDR3 has 12 amino acids. CDR3 protein: CASSQSGYGYTF. CDR3 DNA sequence: TGTGCCAGCAGCCAGTCCGGTTATGGCTACACCTTC.

The chain combines TRBV6-2 or TRBV6-3 with TRBJ2-5, with D tentatively TRBD2 (6 bases). The CDR3 length is 14 residues. The germline V gene has CDR1 MNHEY and CDR2 SVGEGT. Trimming pared 5 bases from V and 3 bases from J, leaving 13 bases between. In nucleotides, the CDR3 is TGTGCCAGCAGTGTTCGCGGGATGGAAGAGACCCAGTACTTC. This translates into CASSVRGMEETQYF.

V gene TRBV6-2 or TRBV6-3 combines with J gene TRBJ1-1; D is ambiguous. The V gene lost 4 bases and the J gene lost 1 base, with 10 bases spanning the gap. CDR1 is MNHEY and CDR2 is SVGEGT in the germline V gene. The CDR3 sequence is 14 residues long. Here the CDR3 reads CASSFLQSNTEAFF. For the CDR3, the DNA is TGTGCCAGCAGTTTCCTGCAGTCGAACACTGAAGCTTTCTTT.

The chain carries TRBV30 and TRBJ1-5; D is unresolved. Germline V gene sequence: CDR1 GTSNPN, CDR2 SVGIG (reference sequence). The ends were cut back, 0 bases at V and 2 bases at J, with 8 bases in the middle. This CDR3 region has 14 residues. CDR3 sequence: CAWSVLHRNQPQHF. In DNA form, the CDR3 reads TGTGCCTGGAGTGTACTACACCGCAATCAGCCCCAGCATTTT.

This clone was recorded only once. The chain links TRBV5-1 to TRBJ2-1; 8 bases map to TRBD2. CDR1 and CDR2 from the germline V gene are SGHRS and YFSETQ. The CDR3 extends over 16 amino acids. Unmatched junction bases numbered 10, after V lost 1 base and J lost 7 bases. The CDR3 region is CASSLRWSSGLNEQFF. For the CDR3, the DNA is TGCGCCAGCAGCTTGAGGTGGTCTAGCGGGCTTAATGAGCAGTTCTTC. Variable domain in full (rest from reference TRBV5-1 and TRBJ2-1): KAGVTQTPRYLIKTRGQQVTLSCSPISGHRSVSWYQQTPGQGLQFLFEYFSETQRNKGNFPGRFSGRQFSNSRSEMNVSTLELGDSALYLCASSLRWSSGLNEQFFGPGTRLTVL.

The chain links TRBV6-2 or TRBV6-3 to TRBJ2-5; a weak D match, TRBD2 (7 bases). V gave up 2 bases and J gave up 4 bases, with 14 bases separating them. Per germline, CDR1 MNHEY and CDR2 SVGEGT. This CDR3 is built from 15 residues. This CDR3 reads CASSYRGARRETQYF. The CDR3 region has the DNA TGTGCCAGCAGTTACCGGGGGGCAAGACGAGAGACCCAGTACTTC.

The chain employs TRBV4-3 and TRBJ1-2, with D perhaps TRBD1 (6 bases). The V gene's germline CDR1 is LGHNA and CDR2 YSLEER. Trimming removed 4 bases from V and 6 bases from J, with 12 bases in between. There are 13 residues in the CDR3. The CDR3 sequence is CASSPARGDGYTF. The CDR3 nucleotides read TGCGCCAGCAGCCCGGCCAGGGGTGATGGCTACACCTTC.

This chain links TRBV29-1 with TRBJ1-3; D possibly corresponds to TRBD1 (6 bases). The V gene lost 6 bases and the J gene lost 4 bases, with 13 bases spanning the gap. This CDR3 is 13 amino acids long. Germline CDR1 is SQVTM and CDR2 is ANQGSEA. CDR3 nucleotide sequence: TGCAGCGTATGGACAGACGAAGGAAACACCATATATTTT. As protein: CSVWTDEGNTIYF. Using reference TRBV29-1 and TRBJ1-3 for the parts outside the CDR3, the full variable domain is SAVISQKPSRDICQRGTSLTIQCQVDSQVTMMFWYRQQPGQSLTLIATANQGSEATYESGFVIDKFPISRPNLTFSTLTVSNMSPEDSSIYLCSVWTDEGNTIYFGEGSWLTVV.

This chain connects TRBV12-3 or TRBV12-4 to TRBJ1-6, with 9 bases that match TRBD1. V gave up 7 bases and J gave up 6 bases; unmatched junction bases: 1. CDR3 length: 13 amino acids. The CDR3 DNA is TGTGCCAGCACGGGACAGGGTAATTCACCCCTCCACTTT. It encodes CASTGQGNSPLHF.

The chain carries TRBV30 and TRBJ2-7; D remains unclear. The CDR3 totals 12 residues. V was pared by 2 bases and J by 3 bases, with 8 bases between. Germline loops: CDR1 GTSNPN, CDR2 SVGIG (reference sequence). Written as DNA, the CDR3 is TGTGCCTGGAGTAGACTTAACTACGAGCAGTACTTC. Amino acids: CAWSRLNYEQYF.

The chain employs TRBV18 and TRBJ1-3; the match to TRBD1 covers 9 bases. This CDR3 contains 16 residues. CDR1 KGHSH and CDR2 LQKENI come from the germline V gene. J gave up 4 bases and V 2 bases, and 6 bases lay outside the gene matches. DNA of the CDR3: TGTGCCAGCTCACCATGGACCGGGACAGGGGGAAACACCATATATTTT. It is translated as CASSPWTGTGGNTIYF.

The chain combines TRBV5-6 with TRBJ2-7; 9 nucleotides line up with TRBD1. Germline CDR1 SGHDT, CDR2 YYEEEE. CDR3 length equals 16 residues. With 4 bases clipped from V and 2 bases from J, the junction kept 10 bases outside the gene matches. The CDR3 DNA reads as TGTGCCAGCAGCATCGACAGGGGGTCTGTTGCCTACGAGCAGTACTTC. Its translation is CASSIDRGSVAYEQYF.

This clone was detected only once. The chain combines TRBV5-1 with TRBJ1-2; no clear D gene. Germline V CDR1 and CDR2: SGHRS, YFSETQ. This CDR3 has 14 residues. The V end was cut by 1 base, the J end by 5 bases, with 12 bases between. The CDR3 region has the DNA TGCGCCAGCAGCTTGTCCAGCGGGGAGTATGGCTACACCTTC. This translates into CASSLSSGEYGYTF.

The rearrangement joins TRBV4-3 to TRBJ2-1; 7 bases match TRBD2. Germline V CDR1 and CDR2: LGHNA, YSLEER. J lost 6 bases, V lost 1 base, and 9 bases had no gene match. This CDR3 is built from 16 residues. The CDR3 nucleotides are TGCGCCAGCAGCCAAGGCGCTGGACTAGTGATCAATGAGCAGTTCTTC. Protein: CASSQGAGLVINEQFF.

J is TRBJ2-5 and V is TRBV3-1 (or the pseudogene TRBV3-2); the D gene is possibly TRBD1 (5 bases). V was cut by 2 bases and J by 5 bases, with 15 bases left in between. Germline CDR1 is LGHDT and CDR2 is YNNKEL (reference sequence). The CDR3 contains 15 residues. This chain's CDR3 is CASSQIKGAGETQYF. As DNA, the CDR3 is TGTGCCAGCAGCCAAATTAAAGGGGCCGGGGAGACCCAGTACTTC.

This chain joins TRBV2 and TRBJ1-6, with D maybe TRBD1 (5 bases). The CDR3 is 16 residues long. In germline, CDR1 is SNHLY, CDR2 FYNNEI. The germline V and J ends were trimmed by 8 bases and 0 bases, with 14 bases remaining between them. CDR3 in DNA: TGTGCCAGCGGGGGACTTCTAAGCTCCTATAATTCACCCCTCCACTTT. Protein: CASGGLLSSYNSPLHF.

The rearrangement links TRBV9 to TRBJ2-1; TRBD2 aligns across 8 bases. This CDR3 is 14 amino acids long. After removal of 3 bases from V and 6 bases from J, the junction contained 5 bases not matched to a gene. CDR1 and CDR2 (germline): SGDLS, YYNGEE. DNA of the CDR3: TGTGCCAGCAGCGAAATAAGCGGGAGCAATGAGCAGTTCTTC. This encodes CASSEISGSNEQFF.

This chain links TRBV11-2 with TRBJ2-4; weak D call: TRBD1 (5 bases). The CDR3 covers 15 residues. Germline V lookup: CDR1 SGHAT, CDR2 FQNNGV. The germline V and J ends were trimmed by 4 bases and 0 bases, with 10 bases remaining between them. The CDR3: CASSSRQLAKNIQYF. The DNA for the CDR3 is TGTGCCAGCAGCTCCCGACAGCTAGCCAAAAACATTCAGTACTTC.

The chain joins TRBV6-2 or TRBV6-3 to TRBJ1-5, with 7 bases fitting TRBD1. The CDR3 spans 15 residues. Germline assignment: CDR1 MNHEY and CDR2 SVGEGT. V lost 5 bases and J lost 3; bases outside the gene matches: 7. CDR3 sequence reads: CASSRGGQFNQPQHF. The CDR3 DNA follows: TGTGCCAGCAGTCGAGGGGGACAGTTCAATCAGCCCCAGCATTTT.

The chain couples TRBV6-2 or TRBV6-3 to TRBJ2-2, with 14 bases fitting TRBD2. J lost 7 bases, V lost 5 bases, and 3 bases had no gene match. This CDR3 is built from 15 residues. Germline V lookup: CDR1 MNHEY, CDR2 SVGEGT. DNA for the CDR3: TGTGCCAGCAGTCGACTAGCGGGAGGGATCGGGGAGCTGTTTTTT. Protein product: CASSRLAGGIGELFF.

The chain combines TRBV5-1 with TRBJ1-1; maybe TRBD1 (6 bases). V was clipped by 1 base and J by 2 bases, with 9 bases between them. The length of the CDR3 is 14 residues. Germline V lookup: CDR1 SGHRS, CDR2 YFSETQ. CDR3 sequence reads: CASSLWGQNTEAFF. CDR3 DNA: TGCGCCAGCAGCTTGTGGGGGCAAAACACTGAAGCTTTCTTT.

The rearrangement uses TRBV11-3 and TRBJ2-1; 8 bases fit TRBD1. Germline CDR1 reads SGHNT; CDR2 reads YENEEA. The CDR3 consists of 18 residues. The V segment lost 1 base and the J segment 4 bases; nucleotides outside the gene matches: 12. The CDR3 loop reads CASSLVRLTGVPYNEQFF. DNA for the CDR3: TGTGCCAGCAGCTTAGTTAGGTTGACAGGGGTGCCGTACAATGAGCAGTTCTTC.